This TCR beta chain was profiled in a study of blood T cell repertoires in COVID-19. Overall study context: The United States, Italy and Spain supplied acute and convalescent COVID-19 samples. T cells, B-cell-depleted T cells, or PBMCs supplied cDNA or gDNA.

Recruited during active infection, patients (from Seattle) were subsequently followed longitudinally. In the original processing: Researchers report that nucleated cell counts were estimated from reference gene primer amplification. The protocol was immunoSEQ multiplex PCR, while the TCRdb copy is restricted to in-frame clones and leaves out a portion. V, J and clone size reflect that table, while D and trimming were determined from the DNA. Of 70,000 to 95,000 clones listed, around 90% were seen once; the top ten hold roughly 2.5%. The TCR sequence derives from a man aged 45-65 years with COVID-19, enrolled during active disease. Sequenced input: peripheral blood.

The CDR3 sequence: CASSPSPRVFNSPLHF. In DNA form, the CDR3 reads TGTGCCAGCTCACCATCTCCCAGGGTCTTTAATTCACCCCTCCACTTT. V gene TRBV18 combines with J gene TRBJ1-6, with D perhaps TRBD1 (5 bases). The V and J ends lost 2 bases and 6 bases respectively, with 14 bases between them. The CDR3 length is 16 residues. The germline V gene has CDR1 KGHSH and CDR2 LQKENI.